Presented here are 30 T cell receptor beta chains from one specimen sequenced in a study of neurological immune-mediated disorders. TCRdb re-analysed the 5' RACE reads in MiXCR, keeping a single row per CDR3 protein. The sample carries about 79,000 distinct CDR3 sequences, around an eighth recorded once. The sequenced material came from PBMCs. These receptors all stem from a woman in her 50s in good health.

This clonotype was detected ten times or more. The rearrangement links TRBV12-3 or TRBV12-4 to TRBJ1-3; D ambiguous. There are 14 residues in the CDR3. Trimming pared 5 bases from V and 0 bases from J, leaving 8 bases between. The chain's CDR3 is CASSAGASGNTIYF. The CDR3 DNA sequence: TGTGCCAGCAGTGCAGGCGCCTCTGGAAACACCATATATTTT.

The rearrangement links TRBV30 to TRBJ1-6; unclear D gene. V was pared by 0 bases and J by 9 bases, with 15 bases between. Germline V gives CDR1 GTSNPN, CDR2 SVGIG (reference sequence). This CDR3 region has 15 residues. This CDR3 reads CAWSVRGFLGSPLHF. The CDR3 nucleotides are TGTGCCTGGAGTGTACGAGGGTTTTTGGGTTCACCCCTCCACTTT. Drawing the rest from reference TRBV30 and TRBJ1-6, the complete variable domain is SQTIHQWPATLVQPVGSPLSLECTVEGTSNPNLYWYRQAAGRGLQLLFYSVGIGQISSEVPQNLSASRPQDRQFILSSKKLLLSDSGFYLCAWSVRGFLGSPLHFGNGTRLTVT.

This clonotype was observed many times. The chain carries TRBV29-1 and TRBJ2-5; 13 bases line up with TRBD2. V lost 7 bases to trimming and J lost 4 bases; unmatched junction nucleotides: 9. Germline-derived CDR1 and CDR2 are SQVTM and ANQGSEA. CDR3 size: 15 residues. The CDR3 protein is CSAPLAGGPGETQYF. The CDR3 nucleotides are TGCAGCGCCCCACTAGCGGGGGGGCCAGGAGAGACCCAGTACTTC.

The gene calls are TRBV7-9 and TRBJ1-1; no reliable D call. The CDR3 runs to 15 residues. The germline V and J ends were trimmed by 4 bases and 11 bases, with 23 bases remaining between them. Germline loops: CDR1 SEHNR, CDR2 FQNEAQ (reference sequence). The CDR3 spells CASSSPRGTAARAFF. The CDR3 region has the DNA TGTGCCAGCAGCTCCCCGCGGGGTACAGCGGCCCGGGCTTTCTTT.

This clonotype was seen many times. The chain employs TRBV5-1 and TRBJ2-3; no clear D. Germline V gene lookup returns CDR1 SGHRS and CDR2 YFSETQ. V gave up 5 bases and J gave up 2 bases, with 21 bases separating them. There are 17 residues in the CDR3. The CDR3 region is CASRPLSARSDTDTQYF. CDR3 in DNA: TGCGCCAGCAGGCCCCTCTCGGCTAGGTCGGACACAGATACGCAGTATTTT.

This clonotype was detected once. This sequence joins TRBV11-2 and TRBJ1-1; D unclear. Per germline, CDR1 SGHAT and CDR2 FQNNGV. V lost 4 bases and J lost 0, with 6 bases in between. The length of the CDR3 is 13 residues. In nucleotides, the CDR3 is TGTGCCAGCAGCTCGACGGTGAACACTGAAGCTTTCTTT. Encoded protein: CASSSTVNTEAFF.

In its sample, this clonotype was seen many times. This chain joins TRBV28 and TRBJ1-2; TRBD1 might be the D (5 bases). CDR1 is MDHEN, CDR2 SYDVKM, per germline. The ends were cut back, 5 bases at V and 1 base at J, with 26 bases in the middle. This CDR3 is 19 amino acids long. The CDR3 DNA sequence: TGTGCCAGCAGTCAATCGGGATTTGTAACAGGAGCAATTAACTATGGCTACACCTTC. Its protein product is CASSQSGFVTGAINYGYTF.

This clonotype was picked up many times. This chain joins TRBV15 and TRBJ2-7, with 15 bases fitting TRBD2. Trimming removed 0 bases from V and 4 bases from J; junction bases left unmatched: 4. This CDR3 comprises 17 residues. Germline loops: CDR1 LNHNV, CDR2 YYDKDF (reference sequence). Here the CDR3 reads CATSRDLGLAGGYEQYF. The CDR3 nucleotides are TGTGCCACCAGCAGAGATCTGGGACTAGCGGGGGGATACGAGCAGTACTTC.

Notes on this clonotype: The junction departs from germline at one end; a sequencing error may be responsible. The J gene is TRBJ1-1, the V gene TRBV7-2, with D perhaps matching TRBD1 (5 bases). The CDR3 totals 13 residues. CDR1 and CDR2 from the germline V gene are SGHTA and FQGNSA. Written as DNA, the CDR3 is TGTGCCAGCAGCTTAGAGGGGTTGGGGGACCTGGTCTTT. This translates into CASSLEGLGDLVF.

For this clonotype: A clone one base away is much larger, so this may be a read error. The chain joins TRBV7-2 to TRBJ2-7; possibly TRBD2 for D (5 bases). The germline CDR1 and CDR2 sequences are SGHTA and FQGNSA. This CDR3 comprises 15 residues. The CDR3, as DNA: TGTGACAGCAGCCCCAGCGGAGGTGCCTTTTCCGAGCAGTACTTC. This sequence encodes CDSSPSGGAFSEQYF.

This clonotype was found many times. V usage is TRBV20-1 and J usage is TRBJ1-1; D is possibly TRBD1 (5 bases). V lost 2 bases and J lost 11, with 18 bases in between. This CDR3 is 13 amino acids long. Germline V lookup: CDR1 DFQATT, CDR2 SNEGSKA (reference sequence). The CDR3 DNA sequence: TGCAGTGCTAGAAGACCAGGGCTCTTAACGGCTTTCTTT. The encoded protein is CSARRPGLLTAFF.

Written as DNA, the CDR3 is TGTGCCAGCGCTCGCGGTGACTCCTACGAGCAGTACTTC. This translates into CASARGDSYEQYF. V and J are TRBV12-3 or TRBV12-4 and TRBJ2-7; no reliable D call. This CDR3 spans 13 amino acids. The V gene lost 8 bases and the J gene lost 0 bases, with 11 bases spanning the gap.

This clonotype was recorded at least ten times. This chain uses TRBV2 with TRBJ2-1; possibly TRBD2 for D (5 bases). Looked up from germline, CDR1 is SNHLY and CDR2 is FYNNEI. The CDR3 spans 13 residues. Between the trimmed V and J ends, which lost 7 bases and 9 bases, there was a span of 16 bases. The CDR3 here is CASKGLQISEQFF. The CDR3 region has the DNA TGTGCCAGCAAAGGACTTCAAATCTCTGAGCAGTTCTTC.

This clonotype was counted many times. The rearrangement links TRBV7-2 to TRBJ2-1; D is unclear. The CDR3 has 15 amino acids. Trimming took 3 bases from V and 0 from J, leaving 9 bases between them. CDR1 and CDR2 from the germline V gene are SGHTA and FQGNSA. The CDR3 region has the DNA TGTGCCAGCAGCTTTGTTGTGAGCTCCTACAATGAGCAGTTCTTC. Translation: CASSFVVSSYNEQFF.

This clonotype was counted ten times or more. The chain employs TRBV5-1 and TRBJ1-3, with D perhaps matching TRBD1 (6 bases). Trimming took 4 bases from V and 0 from J, leaving 11 bases between them. In germline, CDR1 is SGHRS, CDR2 YFSETQ. CDR3 length equals 15 residues. CDR3 loop: CASSKGQPSGNTIYF. The CDR3 DNA sequence: TGCGCCAGCAGCAAAGGACAGCCCTCTGGAAACACCATATATTTT.

The chain couples TRBV5-1 to TRBJ2-7; no clear D gene. Germline CDR1 is SGHRS and CDR2 is YFSETQ. The CDR3 is 15 residues long. The V gene lost 0 bases and the J gene lost 10 bases, with 20 bases spanning the gap. The CDR3 is CASSLAPGERSYQYF. The DNA of the CDR3 is TGCGCCAGCAGCTTGGCTCCGGGCGAGAGGTCCTACCAGTACTTC.

This clonotype has at least ten counts. J is TRBJ2-7 and V is TRBV14, with TRBD1 matching 9 bases. Germline lookup yields CDR1 SGHDN and CDR2 FVKESK. J lost 3 bases, V lost 6 bases, and 3 bases had no gene match. The CDR3 covers 13 residues. CDR3 DNA sequence: TGTGCCAGCAGGGCGGGACAGGGCTACGAGCAGTACTTC. It yields the protein CASRAGQGYEQYF.

This clonotype was observed many times. V gene TRBV7-9 combines with J gene TRBJ2-7; 8 bases agree with TRBD2. Germline lookup yields CDR1 SEHNR and CDR2 FQNEAQ (reference sequence). The CDR3 covers 16 residues. The junction had 10 bases not matched to a gene; V was cut back by 2 bases and J by 4 bases. This chain's CDR3 is CASSLTTGTSRYEQYF. The CDR3 coding sequence is TGTGCCAGCAGCTTAACCACCGGGACTAGTCGTTACGAGCAGTACTTC.

This clonotype has a count of ten or more. V and J are TRBV15 and TRBJ2-7; 9 nucleotides line up with TRBD2. Germline V lookup: CDR1 LNHNV, CDR2 YYDKDF (reference sequence). Germline trimming cut 3 bases from V and 4 bases from J; bases unmatched to any gene: 10. The CDR3 has 16 residues. The CDR3 spells CATSRAPGLAQYEQYF. The CDR3, as DNA: TGTGCCACCAGCAGGGCACCGGGACTAGCTCAATACGAGCAGTACTTC.

This clonotype was counted many times. The rearrangement links TRBV20-1 to TRBJ2-7, with D unresolved. Trimming stripped 0 bases from V and 4 bases from J, with 7 bases between. CDR3 size: 12 residues. Per the germline V gene, CDR1 is DFQATT and CDR2 is SNEGSKA (reference sequence). The CDR3 protein is CSARELRYEQYF. The CDR3 DNA follows: TGCAGTGCTAGAGAGCTGAGATACGAGCAGTACTTC.

This clonotype came up many times. V is TRBV28 and J is TRBJ2-1; 8 positions match TRBD2. J lost 5 bases, V lost 8 bases, and 11 bases had no gene match. Germline-derived CDR1 and CDR2 are MDHEN and SYDVKM. The CDR3 is made up of 15 amino acids. The CDR3 spells CASPPPGGRNNEQFF. In nucleotides, the CDR3 is TGTGCCAGCCCACCCCCGGGAGGGAGGAACAATGAGCAGTTCTTC.

This clonotype was observed at least ten times. The chain carries TRBV5-5 and TRBJ2-7, with 8 bases identical to TRBD1. This CDR3 has 15 amino acids. Germline V gene lookup returns CDR1 SGHKS and CDR2 YYEKEE (reference sequence). Trimming took 5 bases from V and 3 from J; bases not matched to a gene: 10. CDR3 DNA: TGTGCCAGCAGTCGCGGACAGGGCAATTACTACGAGCAGTACTTC. It translates to CASSRGQGNYYEQYF.

The J gene is TRBJ2-7, the V gene TRBV6-5; the D gene is possibly TRBD1 (6 bases). This CDR3 has 11 amino acids. V gave up 6 bases and J gave up 4 bases, with 7 bases separating them. CDR1 MNHEY and CDR2 SVGAGI come from the germline V gene. CDR3 sequence: CASRTGYEQYF. CDR3 coding DNA: TGTGCCAGCAGAACAGGGTACGAGCAGTACTTC.

This clonotype was picked up many times. The chain links TRBV5-1 to TRBJ2-2; D is unclear. Germline CDR1 and CDR2: SGHRS and YFSETQ. The CDR3 runs 18 residues. With 0 bases removed from V and 4 bases from J, the gap between germline ends came to 19 bases. The CDR3 coding sequence is TGCGCCAGCAGCTTGGAAGGCTCCTCTAACCCTCTCACCGGGGAGCTGTTTTTT. Protein product: CASSLEGSSNPLTGELFF.

This clonotype was detected many times. The chain couples TRBV28 to TRBJ2-7, with 10 bases fitting TRBD1. V lost 3 bases to trimming and J lost 5 bases; unmatched junction nucleotides: 13. The CDR3 consists of 17 residues. Germline lookup yields CDR1 MDHEN and CDR2 SYDVKM. CDR3 loop: CASSFPYRQGAGDEQYF. The CDR3 DNA is TGTGCCAGCAGTTTCCCCTACCGACAGGGGGCAGGGGACGAGCAGTACTTC.

This clonotype was observed many times. The V call is TRBV5-1, the J call TRBJ2-3; TRBD2 is a possible D gene (5 bases). The CDR3 runs 14 residues. V lost 4 bases and J lost 5, with 14 bases in between. Germline lookup yields CDR1 SGHRS and CDR2 YFSETQ. CDR3 amino acids: CASSLSGEGDTQYF. Written as DNA, the CDR3 is TGCGCCAGCAGCCTCAGCGGAGAGGGAGATACGCAGTATTTT.

The sample holds many counts of this clonotype. The J gene is TRBJ1-5, the V gene TRBV6-1; D is undetermined. Looked up from germline, CDR1 is MNHNS and CDR2 is SASEGT. Trimming cost V 4 bases and J 5 bases, with 15 bases left between them. The CDR3 is made up of 15 amino acids. The CDR3 is CASSGALQRHQPQHF. Here the CDR3 DNA reads TGTGCCAGCAGTGGAGCGTTACAGCGGCATCAGCCCCAGCATTTT.

This clonotype was seen repeatedly, ten times or more. The chain links TRBV29-1 to TRBJ2-3; 9 bases line up with TRBD2. Per germline, CDR1 SQVTM and CDR2 ANQGSEA. The CDR3 length is 14 residues. V dropped 6 bases and J dropped 7; count of bases not matched to a gene: 11. The CDR3 reads CSVATSGLGNTQYF. DNA for the CDR3: TGCAGCGTGGCGACTAGCGGTTTGGGGAATACGCAGTATTTT.

This clonotype was counted many times. This chain links TRBV28 with TRBJ1-1; 10 positions agree with TRBD1. The V gene's germline CDR1 is MDHEN and CDR2 SYDVKM. V was clipped by 3 bases and J by 11 bases; unmatched bases: 6. The CDR3 extends over 13 amino acids. In DNA, the CDR3 is TGTGCCAGCAGTTTCCAGGGACAGGGGCATGCTTTCTTT. Translating gives CASSFQGQGHAFF.

This clonotype appeared many times. V usage is TRBV7-2 and J usage is TRBJ2-3; the match to TRBD2 covers 8 bases. Germline assignment: CDR1 SGHTA and CDR2 FQGNSA. The CDR3 runs to 16 residues. Losses at the gene ends were 3 bases for V and 1 base for J; bases not matched to a gene: 6. In DNA, the CDR3 is TGTGCCAGCAGCTTCGGCGGGGGGCTGGGCACAGATACGCAGTATTTT. It translates to CASSFGGGLGTDTQYF.